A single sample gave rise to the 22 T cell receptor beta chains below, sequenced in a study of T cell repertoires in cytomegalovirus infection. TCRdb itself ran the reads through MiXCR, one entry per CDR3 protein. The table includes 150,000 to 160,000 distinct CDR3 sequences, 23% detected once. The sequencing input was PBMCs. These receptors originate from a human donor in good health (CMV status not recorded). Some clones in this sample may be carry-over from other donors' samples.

The chain's CDR3 is CASSFTATSTDTQYF. CDR3 DNA sequence: TGTGCCAGCAGCTTCACGGCCACTAGCACAGATACGCAGTATTTT. This chain joins TRBV5-6 and TRBJ2-3; D is unclear. Germline V gene lookup returns CDR1 SGHDT and CDR2 YYEEEE. V gave up 2 bases and J gave up 0 bases, with 10 bases separating them. The CDR3 is 15 amino acids.

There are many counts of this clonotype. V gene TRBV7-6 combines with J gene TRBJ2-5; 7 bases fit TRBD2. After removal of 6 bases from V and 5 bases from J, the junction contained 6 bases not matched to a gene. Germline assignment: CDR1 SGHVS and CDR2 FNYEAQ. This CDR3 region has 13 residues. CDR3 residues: CASRGEGQETQYF. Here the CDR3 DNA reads TGTGCCAGCAGGGGGGAGGGCCAGGAGACCCAGTACTTC.

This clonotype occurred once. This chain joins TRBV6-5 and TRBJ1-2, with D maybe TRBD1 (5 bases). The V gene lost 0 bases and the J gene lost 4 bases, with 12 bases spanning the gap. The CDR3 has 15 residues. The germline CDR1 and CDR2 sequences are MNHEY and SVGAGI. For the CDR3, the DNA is TGTGCCAGCAGTTACTCATCGACAGCCAGCTATGGCTACACCTTC. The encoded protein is CASSYSSTASYGYTF.

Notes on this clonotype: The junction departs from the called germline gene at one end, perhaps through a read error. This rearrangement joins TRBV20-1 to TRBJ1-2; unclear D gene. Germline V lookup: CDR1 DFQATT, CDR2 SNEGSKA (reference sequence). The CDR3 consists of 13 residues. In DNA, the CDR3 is TGCAGTGCCCTGAGGGCGGCTAACGATGGCTACACCTTC. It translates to CSALRAANDGYTF.

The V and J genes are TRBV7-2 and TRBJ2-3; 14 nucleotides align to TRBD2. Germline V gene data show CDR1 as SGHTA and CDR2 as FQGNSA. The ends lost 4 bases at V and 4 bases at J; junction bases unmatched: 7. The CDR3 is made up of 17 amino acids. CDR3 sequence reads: CASSYGTSGSKADTQYF. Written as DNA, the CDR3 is TGTGCCAGCAGCTACGGGACTAGCGGGAGTAAGGCAGATACGCAGTATTTT.

CDR3 in amino acids: CASSFGWDETQYF. CDR3 DNA sequence: TGTGCCAGCAGCTTCGGGTGGGATGAGACCCAGTACTTC. The rearrangement links TRBV5-4 to TRBJ2-5, with D unresolved. The V gene's germline CDR1 is SGHNT and CDR2 YYREEE (reference sequence). Trimming left V 2 bases short and J 5 bases short, with 10 bases between. CDR3 length: 13 residues.

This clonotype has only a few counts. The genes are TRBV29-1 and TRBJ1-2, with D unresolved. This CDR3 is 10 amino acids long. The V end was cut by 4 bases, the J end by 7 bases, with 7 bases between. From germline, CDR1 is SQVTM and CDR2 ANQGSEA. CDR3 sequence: CSVGSVGYTF. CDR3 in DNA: TGCAGCGTTGGATCGGTTGGCTACACCTTC.

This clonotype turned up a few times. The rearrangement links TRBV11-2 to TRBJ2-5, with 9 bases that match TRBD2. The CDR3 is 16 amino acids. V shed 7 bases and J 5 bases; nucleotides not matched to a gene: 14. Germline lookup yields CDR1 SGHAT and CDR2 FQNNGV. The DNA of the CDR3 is TGTGCCAGCAACCCCTCCGAGGCGGGGGGGGGGGAGACCCAGTACTTC. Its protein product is CASNPSEAGGGETQYF.

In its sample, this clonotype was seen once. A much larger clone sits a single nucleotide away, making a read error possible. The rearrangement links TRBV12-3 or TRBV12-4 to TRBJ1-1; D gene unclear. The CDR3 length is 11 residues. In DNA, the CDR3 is TGTCCCAGCAGTTTATTCCCTGAAGCTTTCTTT. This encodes CPSSLFPEAFF.

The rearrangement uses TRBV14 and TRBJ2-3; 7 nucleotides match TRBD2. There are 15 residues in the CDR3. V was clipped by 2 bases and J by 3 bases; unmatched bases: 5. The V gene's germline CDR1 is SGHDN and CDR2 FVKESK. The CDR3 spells CASSQRRGGTDTQYF. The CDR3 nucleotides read TGTGCCAGCAGCCAACGGCGGGGAGGGACAGATACGCAGTATTTT. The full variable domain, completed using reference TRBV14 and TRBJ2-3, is EAGVTQFPSHSVIEKGQTVTLRCDPISGHDNLYWYRRVMGKEIKFLLHFVKESKQDESGMPNNRFLAERTGGTYSTLKVQPAELEDSGVYFCASSQRRGGTDTQYFGPGTRLTVL.

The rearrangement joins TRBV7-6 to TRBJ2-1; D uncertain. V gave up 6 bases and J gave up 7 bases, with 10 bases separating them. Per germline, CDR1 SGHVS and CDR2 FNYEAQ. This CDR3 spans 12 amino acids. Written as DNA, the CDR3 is TGTGCCAGCAGTCGCTATGTGAATGAGCAGTTCTTC. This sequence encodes CASSRYVNEQFF.

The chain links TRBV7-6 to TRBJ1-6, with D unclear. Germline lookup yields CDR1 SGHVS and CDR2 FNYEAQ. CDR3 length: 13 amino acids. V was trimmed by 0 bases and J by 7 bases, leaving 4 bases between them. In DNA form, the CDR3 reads TGTGCCAGCAGCTTAGCCTTCAATTCACCCCTCCACTTT. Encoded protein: CASSLAFNSPLHF. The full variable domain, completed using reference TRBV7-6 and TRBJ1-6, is GAGVSQSPRYKVTKRGQDVALRCDPISGHVSLYWYRQALGQGPEFLTYFNYEAQQDKSGLPNDRFSAERPEGSISTLTIQRTEQRDSAMYRCASSLAFNSPLHFGNGTRLTVT.

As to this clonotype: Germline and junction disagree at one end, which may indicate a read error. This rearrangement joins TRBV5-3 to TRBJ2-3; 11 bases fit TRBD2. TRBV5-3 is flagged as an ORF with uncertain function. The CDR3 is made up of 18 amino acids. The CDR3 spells CASSLGGLAVPSTDTQYF. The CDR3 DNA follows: TGTGCCAGCAGCTTGGGGGGACTAGCGGTCCCTAGCACAGATACGCAGTATTTT.

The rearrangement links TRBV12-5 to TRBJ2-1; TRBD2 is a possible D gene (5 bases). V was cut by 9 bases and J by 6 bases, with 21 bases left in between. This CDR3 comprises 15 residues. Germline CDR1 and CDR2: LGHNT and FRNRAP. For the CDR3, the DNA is TGTGCTAGGGAGGAAGAGGCATTGCCTTTCAATGAGCAGTTCTTC. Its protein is CAREEEALPFNEQFF.

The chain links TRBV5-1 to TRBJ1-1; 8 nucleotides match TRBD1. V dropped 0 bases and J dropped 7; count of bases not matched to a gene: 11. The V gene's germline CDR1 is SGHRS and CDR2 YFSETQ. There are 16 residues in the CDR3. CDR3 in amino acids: CASSLDPGTGANEAFF. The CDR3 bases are TGCGCCAGCAGCTTGGACCCCGGGACAGGTGCTAATGAAGCTTTCTTT.

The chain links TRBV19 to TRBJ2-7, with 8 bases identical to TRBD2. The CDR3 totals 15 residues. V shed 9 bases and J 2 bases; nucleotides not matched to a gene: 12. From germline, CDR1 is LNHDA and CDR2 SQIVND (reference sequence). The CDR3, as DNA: TGTGCCAGCGGTCGAAGCGGGAGCGGAGCCTACGAGCAGTACTTC. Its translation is CASGRSGSGAYEQYF.

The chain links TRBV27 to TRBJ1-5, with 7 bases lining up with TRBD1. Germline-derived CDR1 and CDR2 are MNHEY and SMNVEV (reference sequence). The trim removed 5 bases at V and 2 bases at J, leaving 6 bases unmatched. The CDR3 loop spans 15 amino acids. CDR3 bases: TGTGCCAGCAGTGAACAGGGGTTCGGCAATCAGCCCCAGCATTTT. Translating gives CASSEQGFGNQPQHF.

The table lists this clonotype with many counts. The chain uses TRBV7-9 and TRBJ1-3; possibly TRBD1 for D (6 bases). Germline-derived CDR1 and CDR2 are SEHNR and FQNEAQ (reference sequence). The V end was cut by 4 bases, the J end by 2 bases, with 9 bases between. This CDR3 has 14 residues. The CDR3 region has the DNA TGTGCCAGCAGCTCCCAGGGGCCTGGAAACACCATATATTTT. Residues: CASSSQGPGNTIYF.

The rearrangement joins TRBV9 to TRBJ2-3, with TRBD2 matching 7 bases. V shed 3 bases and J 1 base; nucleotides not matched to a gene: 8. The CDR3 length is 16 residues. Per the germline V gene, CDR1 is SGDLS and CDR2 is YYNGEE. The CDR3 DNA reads TGTGCCAGCAGCGCGCCGACTAGCCTCGGCACAGATACGCAGTATTTT. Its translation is CASSAPTSLGTDTQYF.

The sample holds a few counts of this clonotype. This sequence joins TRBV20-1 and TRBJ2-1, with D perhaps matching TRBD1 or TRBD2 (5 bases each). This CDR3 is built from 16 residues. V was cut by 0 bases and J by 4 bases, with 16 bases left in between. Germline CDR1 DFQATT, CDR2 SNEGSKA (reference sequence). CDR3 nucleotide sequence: TGCAGTGCTAGAGAAGGGGATGGTGGGGAGTACAATGAGCAGTTCTTC. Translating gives CSAREGDGGEYNEQFF.

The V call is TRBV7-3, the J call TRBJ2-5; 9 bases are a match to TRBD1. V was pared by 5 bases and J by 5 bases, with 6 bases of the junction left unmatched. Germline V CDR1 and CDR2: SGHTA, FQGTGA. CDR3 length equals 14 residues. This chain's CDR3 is CASSLGTGTETQYF. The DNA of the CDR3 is TGTGCCAGCAGCCTTGGGACAGGGACCGAGACCCAGTACTTC.

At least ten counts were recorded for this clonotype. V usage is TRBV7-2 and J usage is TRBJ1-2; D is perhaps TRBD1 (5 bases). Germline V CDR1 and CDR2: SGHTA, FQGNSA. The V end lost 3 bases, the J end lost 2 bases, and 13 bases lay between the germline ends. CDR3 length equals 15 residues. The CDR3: CASSFGGSINYGYTF. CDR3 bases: TGTGCCAGCAGCTTTGGGGGTTCGATAAACTATGGCTACACCTTC.